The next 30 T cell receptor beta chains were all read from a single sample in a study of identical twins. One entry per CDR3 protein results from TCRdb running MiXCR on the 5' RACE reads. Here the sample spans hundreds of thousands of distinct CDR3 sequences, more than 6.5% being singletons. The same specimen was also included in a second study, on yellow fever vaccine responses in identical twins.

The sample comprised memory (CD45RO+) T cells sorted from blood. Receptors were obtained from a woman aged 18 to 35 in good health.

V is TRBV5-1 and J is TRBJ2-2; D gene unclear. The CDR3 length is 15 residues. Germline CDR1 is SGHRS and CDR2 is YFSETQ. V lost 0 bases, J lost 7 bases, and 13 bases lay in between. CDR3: CASSLGRASGGELFF. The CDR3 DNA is TGCGCCAGCAGCTTGGGAAGGGCCTCCGGCGGGGAGCTGTTTTTT.

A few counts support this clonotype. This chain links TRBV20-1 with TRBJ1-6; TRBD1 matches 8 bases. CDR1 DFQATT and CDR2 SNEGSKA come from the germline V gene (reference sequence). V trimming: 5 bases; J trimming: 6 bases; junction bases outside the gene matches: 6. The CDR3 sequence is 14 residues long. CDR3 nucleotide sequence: TGCAGTGCTGTACCGGGACAGGCTAATTCACCCCTCCACTTT. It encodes CSAVPGQANSPLHF.

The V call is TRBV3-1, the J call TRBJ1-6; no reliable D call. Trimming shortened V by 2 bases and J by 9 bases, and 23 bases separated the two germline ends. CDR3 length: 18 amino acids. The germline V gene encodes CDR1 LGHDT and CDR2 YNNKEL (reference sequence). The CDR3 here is CASSQFGLVGGLSSPLHF. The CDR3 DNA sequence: TGTGCCAGCAGCCAATTCGGCCTGGTTGGCGGTTTATCTTCACCCCTCCACTTT.

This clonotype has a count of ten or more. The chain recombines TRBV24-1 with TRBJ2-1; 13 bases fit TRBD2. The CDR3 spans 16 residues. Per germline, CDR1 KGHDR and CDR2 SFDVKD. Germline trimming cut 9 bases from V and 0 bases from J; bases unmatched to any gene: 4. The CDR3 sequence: CATGGLAGSSYNEQFF. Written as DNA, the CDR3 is TGTGCCACCGGGGGACTAGCGGGGTCCTCCTACAATGAGCAGTTCTTC.

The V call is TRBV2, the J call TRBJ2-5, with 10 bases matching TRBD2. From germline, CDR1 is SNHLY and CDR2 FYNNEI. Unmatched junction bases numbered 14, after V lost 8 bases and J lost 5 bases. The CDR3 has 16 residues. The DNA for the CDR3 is TGTGCCAGCCAGAAAGCGGGGGGGCTCTCAGAGGAGACCCAGTACTTC. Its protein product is CASQKAGGLSEETQYF.

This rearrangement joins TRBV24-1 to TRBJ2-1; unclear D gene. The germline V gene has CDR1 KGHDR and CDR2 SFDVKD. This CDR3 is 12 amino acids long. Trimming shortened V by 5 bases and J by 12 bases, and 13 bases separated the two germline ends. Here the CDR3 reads CATSAEHLRQFF. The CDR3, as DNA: TGTGCCACCAGTGCCGAGCATTTGAGGCAGTTCTTC.

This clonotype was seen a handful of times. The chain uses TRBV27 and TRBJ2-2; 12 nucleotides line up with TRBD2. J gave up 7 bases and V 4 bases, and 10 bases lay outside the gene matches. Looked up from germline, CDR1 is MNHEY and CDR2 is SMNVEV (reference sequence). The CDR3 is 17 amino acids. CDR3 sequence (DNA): TGTGCCAGCAGTTCCGTACTAGCGGGAGGCCGAGGCGGGGAGCTGTTTTTT. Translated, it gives CASSSVLAGGRGGELFF.

The CDR3 is CASSIAGDSYEQYF. Written as DNA, the CDR3 is TGTGCCAGTAGTATAGCAGGGGACTCCTACGAGCAGTACTTC. The chain employs TRBV19 and TRBJ2-7, with D perhaps matching TRBD1 (6 bases). The CDR3 spans 14 residues. Germline V gene data show CDR1 as LNHDA and CDR2 as SQIVND (reference sequence). V was clipped by 1 base and J by 0 bases, with 7 bases between them.

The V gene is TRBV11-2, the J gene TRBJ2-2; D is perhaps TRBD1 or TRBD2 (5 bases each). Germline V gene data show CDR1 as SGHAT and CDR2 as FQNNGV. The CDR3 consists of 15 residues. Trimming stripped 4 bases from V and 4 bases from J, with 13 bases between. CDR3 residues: CASSSGTVVTGELFF. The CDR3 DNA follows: TGTGCCAGCAGCTCCGGGACGGTAGTCACCGGGGAGCTGTTTTTT.

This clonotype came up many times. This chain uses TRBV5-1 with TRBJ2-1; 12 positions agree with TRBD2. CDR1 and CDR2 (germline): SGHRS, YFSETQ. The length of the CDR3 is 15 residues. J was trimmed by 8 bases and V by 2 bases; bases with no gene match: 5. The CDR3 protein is CASSFRLAGDDEQFF. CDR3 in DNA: TGCGCCAGCAGCTTTAGACTAGCGGGGGACGATGAGCAGTTCTTC.

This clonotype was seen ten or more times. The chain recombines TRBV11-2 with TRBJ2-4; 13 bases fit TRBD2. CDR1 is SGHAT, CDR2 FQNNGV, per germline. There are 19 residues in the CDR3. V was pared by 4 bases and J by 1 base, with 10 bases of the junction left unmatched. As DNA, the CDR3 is TGTGCCAGCAGCTCCGGGACTAGCGGGACCGATGGGGCCAAAAACATTCAGTACTTC. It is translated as CASSSGTSGTDGAKNIQYF. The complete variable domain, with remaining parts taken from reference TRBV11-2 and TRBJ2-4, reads EAGVAQSPRYKIIEKRQSVAFWCNPISGHATLYWYQQILGQGPKLLIQFQNNGVVDDSQLPKDRFSAERLKGVDSTLKIQPAKLEDSAVYLCASSSGTSGTDGAKNIQYFGAGTRLSVL.

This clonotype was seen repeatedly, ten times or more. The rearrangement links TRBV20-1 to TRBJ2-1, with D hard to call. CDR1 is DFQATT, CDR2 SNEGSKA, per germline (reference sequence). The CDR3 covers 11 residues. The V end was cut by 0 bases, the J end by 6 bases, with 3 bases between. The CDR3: CSARDFNEQFF. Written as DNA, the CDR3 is TGCAGTGCTAGAGATTTCAATGAGCAGTTCTTC.

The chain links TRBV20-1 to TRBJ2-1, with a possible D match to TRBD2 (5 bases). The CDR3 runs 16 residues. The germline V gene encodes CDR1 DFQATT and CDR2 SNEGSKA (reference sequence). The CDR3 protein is CSAVEGSLGGYNEQFF. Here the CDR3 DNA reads TGCAGCGCCGTGGAAGGGTCCCTAGGAGGCTACAATGAGCAGTTCTTC.

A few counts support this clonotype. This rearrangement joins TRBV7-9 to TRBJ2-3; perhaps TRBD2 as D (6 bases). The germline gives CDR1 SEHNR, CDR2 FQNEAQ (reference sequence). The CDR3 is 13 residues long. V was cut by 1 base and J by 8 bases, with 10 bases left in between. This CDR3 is CASSLEGGATQYF. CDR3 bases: TGTGCCAGCAGCTTAGAGGGCGGGGCTACGCAGTATTTT.

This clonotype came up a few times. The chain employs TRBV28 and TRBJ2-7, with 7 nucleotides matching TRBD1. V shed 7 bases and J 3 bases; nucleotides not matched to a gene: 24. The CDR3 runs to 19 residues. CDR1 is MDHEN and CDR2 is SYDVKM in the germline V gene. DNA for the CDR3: TGTGCCAGCACCCCTTATATCCCCTCGGACAGGTTGCAACACTACGAGCAGTACTTC. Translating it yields CASTPYIPSDRLQHYEQYF.

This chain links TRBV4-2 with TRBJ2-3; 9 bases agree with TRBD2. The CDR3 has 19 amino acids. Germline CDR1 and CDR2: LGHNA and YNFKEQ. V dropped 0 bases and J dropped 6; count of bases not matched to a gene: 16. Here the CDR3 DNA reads TGTGCCAGCAGCCAAGAACCGGGGCTAGCGGGACCCAAGGACGATACGCAGTATTTT. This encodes CASSQEPGLAGPKDDTQYF.

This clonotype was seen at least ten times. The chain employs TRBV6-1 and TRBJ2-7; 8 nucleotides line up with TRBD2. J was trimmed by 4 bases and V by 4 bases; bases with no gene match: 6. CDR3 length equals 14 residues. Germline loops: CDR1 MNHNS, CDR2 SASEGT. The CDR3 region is CASSALAGIYEQYF. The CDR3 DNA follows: TGTGCCAGCAGTGCGCTAGCGGGTATATACGAGCAGTACTTC.

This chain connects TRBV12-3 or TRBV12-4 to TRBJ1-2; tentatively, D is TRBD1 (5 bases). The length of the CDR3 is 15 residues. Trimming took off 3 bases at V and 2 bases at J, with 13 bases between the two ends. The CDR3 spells CASSFSGGGNYGYTF. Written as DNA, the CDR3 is TGTGCCAGCAGTTTCTCCGGTGGGGGAAACTATGGCTACACCTTC.

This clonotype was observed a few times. In DNA form, the CDR3 reads TGTGCCAGCAGTTTATACGTTCAGCCCCAGCATTTT. It specifies CASSLYVQPQHF. The V call is TRBV28, the J call TRBJ1-5; D is unclear. Per germline, CDR1 MDHEN and CDR2 SYDVKM. The V gene lost 1 base and the J gene lost 6 bases, with 4 bases spanning the gap. This CDR3 comprises 12 residues.

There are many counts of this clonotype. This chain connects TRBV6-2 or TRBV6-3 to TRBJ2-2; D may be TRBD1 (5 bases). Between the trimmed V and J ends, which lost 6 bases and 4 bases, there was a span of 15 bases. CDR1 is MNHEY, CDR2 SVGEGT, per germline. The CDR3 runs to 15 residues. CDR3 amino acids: CASRPDSLITGELFF. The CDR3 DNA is TGTGCCAGCAGACCCGACAGCCTGATCACCGGGGAGCTGTTTTTT.

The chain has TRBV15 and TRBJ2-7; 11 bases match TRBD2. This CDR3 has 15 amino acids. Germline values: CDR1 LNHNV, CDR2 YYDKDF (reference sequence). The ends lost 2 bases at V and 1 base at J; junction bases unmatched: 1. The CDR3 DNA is TGTGCCACCAGCAGACTAGCGGGGGGTTCCTACGAGCAGTACTTC. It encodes CATSRLAGGSYEQYF.

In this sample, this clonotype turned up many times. The CDR3 loop reads CASSSPTLAARYGEQFF. The CDR3 DNA sequence: TGTGCCAGCAGTTCTCCCACCCTAGCGGCTCGTTATGGTGAGCAGTTCTTC. The rearrangement joins TRBV12-3 or TRBV12-4 to TRBJ2-1, with 7 bases that match TRBD2. Trimming at V came to 4 bases and at J to 9 bases, leaving 18 bases not matched to a gene. This CDR3 contains 17 residues.

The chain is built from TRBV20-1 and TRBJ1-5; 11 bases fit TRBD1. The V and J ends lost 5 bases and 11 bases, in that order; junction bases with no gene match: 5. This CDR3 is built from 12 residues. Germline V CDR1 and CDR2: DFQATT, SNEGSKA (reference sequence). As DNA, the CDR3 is TGCAGTGCTCCGGGACAGGGGGGAGCCCAGCATTTT. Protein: CSAPGQGGAQHF.

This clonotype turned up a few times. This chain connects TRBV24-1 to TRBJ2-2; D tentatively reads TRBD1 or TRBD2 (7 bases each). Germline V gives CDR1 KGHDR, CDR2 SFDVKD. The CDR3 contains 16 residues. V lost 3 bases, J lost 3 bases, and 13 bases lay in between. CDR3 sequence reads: CATSDAGGADTGELFF. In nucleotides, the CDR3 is TGTGCCACCAGTGATGCAGGGGGGGCGGACACCGGGGAGCTGTTTTTT.

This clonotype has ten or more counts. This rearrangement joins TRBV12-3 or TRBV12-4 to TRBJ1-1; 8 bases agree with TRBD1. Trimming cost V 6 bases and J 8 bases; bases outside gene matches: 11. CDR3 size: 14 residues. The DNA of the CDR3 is TGTGCCAGCAGCCCGGGACAGGTATATCCCGAAGCTTTCTTT. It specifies CASSPGQVYPEAFF.

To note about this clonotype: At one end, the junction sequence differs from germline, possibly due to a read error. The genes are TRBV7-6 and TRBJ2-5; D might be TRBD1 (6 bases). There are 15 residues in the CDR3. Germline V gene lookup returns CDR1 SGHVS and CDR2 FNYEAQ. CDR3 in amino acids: CSSSLVQGLQETQYF. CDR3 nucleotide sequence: TGTTCCAGCAGCTTAGTTCAGGGGCTGCAAGAGACCCAGTACTTC.

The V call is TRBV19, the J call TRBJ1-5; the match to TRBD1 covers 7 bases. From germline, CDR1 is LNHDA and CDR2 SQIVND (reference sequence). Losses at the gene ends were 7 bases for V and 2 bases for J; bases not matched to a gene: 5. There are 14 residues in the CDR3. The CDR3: CASKRQGGNQPQHF. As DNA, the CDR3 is TGTGCCAGTAAACGACAGGGTGGCAATCAGCCCCAGCATTTT.

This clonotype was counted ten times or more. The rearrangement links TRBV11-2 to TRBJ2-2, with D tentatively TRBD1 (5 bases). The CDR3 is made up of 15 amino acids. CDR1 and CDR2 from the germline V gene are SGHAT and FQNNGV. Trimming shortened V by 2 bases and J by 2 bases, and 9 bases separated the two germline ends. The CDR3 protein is CASSLTGFNTGELFF. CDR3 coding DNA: TGTGCCAGCAGCTTAACAGGTTTCAACACCGGGGAGCTGTTTTTT.

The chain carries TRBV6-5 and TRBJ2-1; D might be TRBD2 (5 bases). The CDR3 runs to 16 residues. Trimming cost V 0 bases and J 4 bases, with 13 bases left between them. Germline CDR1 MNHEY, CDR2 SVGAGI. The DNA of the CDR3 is TGTGCCAGCAGTTACTCGTCCCAGCGGAGATACAATGAGCAGTTCTTC. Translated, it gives CASSYSSQRRYNEQFF.

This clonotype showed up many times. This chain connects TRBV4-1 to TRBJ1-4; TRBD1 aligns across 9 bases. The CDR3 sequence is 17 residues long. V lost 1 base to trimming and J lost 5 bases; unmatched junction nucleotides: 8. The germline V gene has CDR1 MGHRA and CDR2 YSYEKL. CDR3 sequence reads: CASSQGPGGTGNEKLFF. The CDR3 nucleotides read TGCGCCAGCAGCCAAGGTCCGGGTGGGACAGGGAATGAAAAACTGTTTTTT.